The 21 T cell receptor beta chains presented below share a single source sample, sequenced in a study of T cell changes during pregnancy in multiple sclerosis. Only in-frame clones appear in the TCRdb table, and some are missing; sequencing was by immunoSEQ multiplex PCR. The sample has just under 65,000 clones; roughly 92% are singletons. Sequencing used CD8+ T cells from peripheral blood mononuclear cells, obtained in the second trimester of pregnancy. The receptors derive from a female donor with multiple sclerosis, enrolled in a pregnancy study.

The J gene is TRBJ2-3, the V gene TRBV9, with TRBD2 matching 7 bases. With V trimmed by 0 bases and J by 3 bases, 10 bases remained unmatched. The CDR3 runs to 17 residues. Per germline, CDR1 SGDLS and CDR2 YYNGEE. The CDR3 spells CASSVASAGVVTDTQYF. In DNA form, the CDR3 reads TGTGCCAGCAGCGTAGCCTCCGCGGGAGTAGTGACAGATACGCAGTATTTT.

V is TRBV6-1 and J is TRBJ2-7; possible D gene TRBD2, 5 bases. The germline V gene has CDR1 MNHNS and CDR2 SASEGT. The length of the CDR3 is 12 residues. Trimming stripped 6 bases from V and 0 bases from J, with 6 bases between. The CDR3 is CASRGVSYEQYF. The CDR3 DNA follows: TGTGCCAGCAGGGGAGTCTCCTACGAGCAGTACTTC.

The CDR3 sequence is CASSMETGITYEQYF. Written as DNA, the CDR3 is TGTGCCAGTAGTATGGAGACAGGAATAACCTACGAGCAGTACTTC. This chain joins TRBV19 and TRBJ2-7, with D possibly being TRBD1 (6 bases). CDR3 length equals 15 residues. The germline gives CDR1 LNHDA, CDR2 SQIVND (reference sequence). Trimming left V 3 bases short and J 2 bases short, with 14 bases between. Full variable domain (missing parts from reference TRBV19 and TRBJ2-7): DGGITQSPKYLFRKEGQNVTLSCEQNLNHDAMYWYRQDPGQGLRLIYYSQIVNDFQKGDIAEGYSVSREKKESFPLTVTSAQKNPTAFYLCASSMETGITYEQYFGPGTRLTVT.

The rearrangement links TRBV6-6 to TRBJ2-5; 7 bases align to TRBD1. Per germline, CDR1 MNHNY and CDR2 SVGAGI (reference sequence). The junction had 3 bases not matched to a gene; V was cut back by 8 bases and J by 3 bases. This CDR3 is built from 12 residues. As DNA, the CDR3 is TGTGCCAGCCGAACAGGGGAAGAGACCCAGTACTTC. Translation gives CASRTGEETQYF.

The chain couples TRBV28 to TRBJ2-7; 8 bases agree with TRBD2. Germline CDR1 MDHEN, CDR2 SYDVKM. The CDR3 has 15 residues. With 6 bases clipped from V and 3 bases from J, the junction kept 10 bases outside the gene matches. The chain's CDR3 is CASSPARREGYEQYF. CDR3 in DNA: TGTGCCAGCAGCCCCGCCCGTCGGGAGGGCTACGAGCAGTACTTC. The full variable domain, completed using reference TRBV28 and TRBJ2-7, is DVKVTQSSRYLVKRTGEKVFLECVQDMDHENMFWYRQDPGLGLRLIYFSYDVKMKEKGDIPEGYSVSREKKERFSLILESASTNQTSMYLCASSPARREGYEQYFGPGTRLTVT.

This rearrangement joins TRBV4-3 to TRBJ2-2, with unresolved D. In germline, CDR1 is LGHNA, CDR2 YSLEER. V lost 0 bases to trimming and J lost 6 bases, with 11 bases between them. CDR3 length: 15 residues. CDR3 amino acids: CASSQDRAGPGELFF. CDR3 coding DNA: TGCGCCAGCAGCCAAGATAGAGCTGGTCCCGGGGAGCTGTTTTTT.

V is TRBV2 and J is TRBJ2-7; TRBD2 matches at 16 bases. The germline V gene encodes CDR1 SNHLY and CDR2 FYNNEI. Trimming took 8 bases from V and 5 from J; bases not matched to a gene: 9. CDR3 size: 16 residues. The CDR3 loop is CASGGTSGRARNEQYF. The CDR3 coding sequence is TGTGCCAGCGGGGGGACTAGCGGGAGGGCAAGGAACGAGCAGTACTTC.

The chain combines TRBV2 with TRBJ1-2; D perhaps matches TRBD1 (6 bases). V was pared by 7 bases and J by 0 bases, with 15 bases between. This CDR3 spans 15 amino acids. Per the germline V gene, CDR1 is SNHLY and CDR2 is FYNNEI. The CDR3 DNA reads TGTGCCAGCAATCCTCAGGGGCTCACTAACTATGGCTACACCTTC. Its protein product is CASNPQGLTNYGYTF.

V gene TRBV27 combines with J gene TRBJ2-7; 7 bases agree with TRBD2. Germline CDR1 MNHEY, CDR2 SMNVEV (reference sequence). The CDR3 runs 13 residues. V shed 1 base, J shed 5 bases, and the junction held 2 bases outside the gene matches. This CDR3 is CASSLWGGDEQYF. In nucleotides, the CDR3 is TGTGCCAGCAGTTTATGGGGAGGGGACGAGCAGTACTTC.

This chain connects TRBV23-1 to TRBJ1-5, with 7 bases lining up with TRBD1. TRBV23-1 is given ORF status, its function remaining uncertain. After removal of 2 bases from V and 0 bases from J, the junction contained 16 bases not matched to a gene. The CDR3 loop spans 20 amino acids. CDR3 in amino acids: CASSQKKKGTAVYSNQPQHF. CDR3 coding DNA: TGCGCCAGCAGTCAAAAGAAAAAAGGGACAGCAGTCTATAGCAATCAGCCCCAGCATTTT.

This sequence joins TRBV2 and TRBJ1-1; D is unclear. In germline, CDR1 is SNHLY, CDR2 FYNNEI. Trimming took off 9 bases at V and 0 bases at J, with 17 bases between the two ends. This CDR3 is 15 amino acids long. The CDR3 region has the DNA TGTGCCAGTAAGACGGGAAATTATATGAACACTGAAGCTTTCTTT. Protein sequence: CASKTGNYMNTEAFF.

The chain links TRBV9 to TRBJ2-1; 12 bases are shared with TRBD2. The CDR3 has 15 amino acids. CDR1 and CDR2 (germline): SGDLS, YYNGEE. V gave up 3 bases and J gave up 6 bases; unmatched junction bases: 4. The CDR3 reads CASSAASGRGNEQFF. CDR3 nucleotide sequence: TGTGCCAGCAGCGCGGCTAGCGGGAGGGGCAATGAGCAGTTCTTC.

The chain employs TRBV19 and TRBJ2-5; TRBD2 matches at 13 bases. CDR3 length: 16 amino acids. The V segment lost 4 bases and the J segment 1 base; nucleotides outside the gene matches: 3. Germline values: CDR1 LNHDA, CDR2 SQIVND (reference sequence). The CDR3 coding sequence is TGTGCCAGTAGTACGGGACTAGCGGGATTCCAAGAGACCCAGTACTTC. Protein sequence: CASSTGLAGFQETQYF. Full variable domain (rest looked up from reference TRBV19 and TRBJ2-5): DGGITQSPKYLFRKEGQNVTLSCEQNLNHDAMYWYRQDPGQGLRLIYYSQIVNDFQKGDIAEGYSVSREKKESFPLTVTSAQKNPTAFYLCASSTGLAGFQETQYFGPGTRLLVL.

The V and J genes are TRBV28 and TRBJ2-7, with 8 nucleotides matching TRBD2. This CDR3 spans 13 amino acids. V lost 6 bases and J lost 2; bases outside the gene matches: 3. The germline V gene encodes CDR1 MDHEN and CDR2 SYDVKM. The CDR3 sequence is CASSPGGAYEQYF. The DNA of the CDR3 is TGTGCCAGCAGCCCGGGGGGGGCCTACGAGCAGTACTTC.

V is TRBV7-8 and J is TRBJ1-1, with D uncertain. The CDR3 extends over 15 amino acids. The V end was cut by 1 base, the J end by 0 bases, with 9 bases between. Looked up from germline, CDR1 is SGHVS and CDR2 is FQNEAQ. The DNA for the CDR3 is TGTGCCAGCAGCTTAGTTAGCAGCCTGAACACTGAAGCTTTCTTT. Translation gives CASSLVSSLNTEAFF.

The chain uses TRBV6-1 and TRBJ2-7, with 7 bases aligning to TRBD2. Germline lookup yields CDR1 MNHNS and CDR2 SASEGT. This CDR3 has 15 amino acids. V shed 3 bases and J 3 bases; nucleotides not matched to a gene: 8. The CDR3 nucleotides are TGTGCCAGCAGTGACGGGGGGAGAAGCAACTACGAGCAGTACTTC. This translates into CASSDGGRSNYEQYF.

This clone was counted a single time. The rearrangement joins TRBV28 to TRBJ2-1; 9 bases are shared with TRBD2. Trimming removed 3 bases from V and 4 bases from J; junction bases left unmatched: 1. The CDR3 has 14 residues. Germline V CDR1 and CDR2: MDHEN, SYDVKM. The DNA of the CDR3 is TGTGCCAGCAGTTTGACTAGCGGTTACAATGAGCAGTTCTTC. Protein: CASSLTSGYNEQFF.

The rearrangement joins TRBV9 to TRBJ2-2; TRBD1 aligns across 8 bases. The J segment lost 5 bases and the V segment lost 4 bases, leaving 10 bases of the junction unmatched. In germline, CDR1 is SGDLS, CDR2 YYNGEE. The CDR3 covers 16 residues. The CDR3 loop reads CASSIRTGSGTGELFF. The CDR3 nucleotides are TGTGCCAGCAGCATTCGGACAGGGAGTGGTACCGGGGAGCTGTTTTTT.

The chain couples TRBV28 to TRBJ2-7; 7 bases match TRBD2. CDR1 and CDR2 from the germline V gene are MDHEN and SYDVKM. The J segment lost 0 bases and the V segment lost 3 bases, leaving 2 bases of the junction unmatched. The CDR3 runs 14 residues. The CDR3 DNA sequence: TGTGCCAGCAGTTTGGGGGGGGACTCCTACGAGCAGTACTTC. Protein: CASSLGGDSYEQYF.

J is TRBJ1-5 and V is TRBV4-1; no clear D gene. Trimming left V 5 bases short and J 0 bases short, with 11 bases between. The CDR3 totals 15 residues. CDR1 is MGHRA and CDR2 is YSYEKL in the germline V gene. CDR3 bases: TGCGCCAGCAGCAGGGTGGAGGGTAGCAATCAGCCCCAGCATTTT. Its translation: CASSRVEGSNQPQHF.

V and J are TRBV5-1 and TRBJ1-1; possibly TRBD1 for D (6 bases). The CDR3 spans 16 residues. V lost 2 bases, J lost 0 bases, and 14 bases lay in between. The germline V gene has CDR1 SGHRS and CDR2 YFSETQ. The CDR3 bases are TGCGCCAGCAGCTTTAACAGGGCTTTTCTGAACACTGAAGCTTTCTTT. Translating gives CASSFNRAFLNTEAFF.